This is a list of T cell receptor beta chains from one sample in a study of CD8 T cells in ankylosing spondylitis. From the 5' RACE reads, TCRdb called clonotypes with MiXCR, one entry per CDR3 protein. Counted here are 100,000 to 150,000 distinct CDR3 sequences, 17% occurring once; the ten biggest clones make up approximately 30%. The specimen sequenced was blood, either unsorted or a sorted T cell fraction (not recorded which). The receptors stem from a male donor with ankylosing spondylitis. CDR3s leave out the opening cysteine and the closing phenylalanine or tryptophan. D genes are given only for firm matches. Only some rows state a clone size, as once, few, many or a class for expanded clones.

d_call: TRBD1; j_call: TRBJ2-7; clone_size: NA; v_call: TRBV29-1; cdr3_aa: SVEGTAYEQY
d_call: NA; j_call: TRBJ2-7; clone_size: NA; v_call: TRBV27; cdr3_aa: ASSFQATPYEQY
d_call: NA; j_call: TRBJ1-1; clone_size: many; v_call: TRBV29-1; cdr3_aa: SVLQTEAF
d_call: NA; j_call: TRBJ2-1; clone_size: NA; v_call: TRBV7-9; cdr3_aa: ASSLEAEVHEQF
d_call: NA; j_call: TRBJ2-5; clone_size: NA; v_call: TRBV27; cdr3_aa: ASGFKSETQY
d_call: NA; j_call: TRBJ2-7; clone_size: NA; v_call: TRBV20-1; cdr3_aa: SASYRAGDLYEQY
d_call: TRBD2; j_call: TRBJ2-7; clone_size: NA; v_call: TRBV3-1; cdr3_aa: ACSQEPSGRTSYEQY
d_call: NA; j_call: TRBJ2-3; clone_size: few; v_call: TRBV4-1; cdr3_aa: ASSTPLAADTQY
d_call: NA; j_call: TRBJ2-7; clone_size: few; v_call: TRBV28; cdr3_aa: ASSQTDTYEQY
d_call: TRBD1; j_call: TRBJ2-7; clone_size: many; v_call: TRBV7-9; cdr3_aa: ASSEQGAYEQY
d_call: NA; j_call: TRBJ2-1; clone_size: once; v_call: TRBV4-1; cdr3_aa: ASSLPKSPEQF
d_call: NA; j_call: TRBJ2-1; clone_size: few; v_call: TRBV7-9; cdr3_aa: ASSSSSGAYNEQF
d_call: NA; j_call: TRBJ1-1; clone_size: few; v_call: TRBV6-5; cdr3_aa: ASSYSMGTEAF